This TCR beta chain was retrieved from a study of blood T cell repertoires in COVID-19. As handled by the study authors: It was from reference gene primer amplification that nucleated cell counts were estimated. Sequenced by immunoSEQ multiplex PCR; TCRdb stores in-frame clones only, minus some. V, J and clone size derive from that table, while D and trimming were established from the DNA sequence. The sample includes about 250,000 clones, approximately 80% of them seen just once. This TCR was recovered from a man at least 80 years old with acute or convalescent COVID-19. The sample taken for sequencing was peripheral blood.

The CDR3 here is CASSLGTVENQPQHF. CDR3 DNA sequence: TGTGCCAGCTCACTAGGGACAGTCGAAAATCAGCCCCAGCATTTT. The V and J genes are TRBV18 and TRBJ1-5, with 7 bases that match TRBD1. The germline V gene encodes CDR1 KGHSH and CDR2 LQKENI. Losses at the gene ends were 4 bases for V and 4 bases for J; bases not matched to a gene: 7. This CDR3 is 15 amino acids long. Drawing the rest from reference TRBV18 and TRBJ1-5, the complete variable domain is NAGVMQNPRHLVRRRGQEARLRCSPMKGHSHVYWYRQLPEEGLKFMVYLQKENIIDESGMPKERFSAEFPKEGPSILRIQQVVRGDSAAYFCASSLGTVENQPQHFGDGTRLSIL.